This TCR beta chain stems from a study of response to subunit inactivated influenza vaccine. Study-level results: A suggestion made by the authors is that each seasonal influenza vaccination recruits few new T cells.

Germline lookup yields CDR1 DFQATT and CDR2 SNEGSKA (reference sequence). The germline V and J ends were trimmed by 6 bases and 0 bases, with 15 bases remaining between them. This CDR3 contains 14 residues. With respect to this clonotype: Its antigen is not identified.

TCRdb independently ran MiXCR on the RT-PCR reads; one entry per CDR3 protein. The table records around 850,000 distinct CDR3 sequences, around 20% of them present only once. The sequence was collected from a middle-aged man who received an inactivated influenza vaccine. The sequencing used PBMCs from blood, collected approximately 5 days after vaccination. The V and J genes are TRBV20-1 and TRBJ2-7; tentatively, D is TRBD1 or TRBD2 (6 bases each). The CDR3 region is CSANREATSYEQYF. The DNA of the CDR3 is TGCAGTGCAAACAGGGAGGCCACCTCCTACGAGCAGTACTTC.